Listed here is a single TCR beta chain. Its antigen is not known. TCRdb fed the 5' RACE reads into MiXCR, producing one record per CDR3 protein. The sample yields a few hundred thousand distinct CDR3 sequences, 13% seen once. These data originate in a study of T cells after yellow fever vaccination. Broader study findings: Most primary-vaccination clones reappeared after the booster (about 97% CD4, roughly 88% CD8). Weaker, the secondary response peaked sooner, at day 5 versus 15.

V was trimmed by 3 bases and J by 0 bases, leaving 14 bases between them. The CDR3 spans 15 residues. Germline-derived CDR1 and CDR2 are SQVTM and ANQGSEA. This TCR was sampled from a man in his thirties or forties who received the YFV17D yellow fever vaccine. V gene TRBV29-1 combines with J gene TRBJ1-1, with D possibly matching TRBD1 (6 bases). The sequences come from CD4+ T cells sorted from PBMCs, collected 45 days after the yellow fever booster vaccination. The DNA of the CDR3 is TGCAGCGTTGAGAAGGGGGTCTACATGAACACTGAAGCTTTCTTT. Encoded protein: CSVEKGVYMNTEAFF.